One sample yielded the 27 T cell receptor beta chains listed below, sequenced in a study of T cells in Graves' hyperthyroidism and ophthalmopathy. Researchers amplified the TCR beta CDR3 regions from RNA transcripts. The HTBI primer set served for first-round RT-PCR of the TCR CDR3. TCRdb reanalysed the multiplex PCR reads using MiXCR and keeps one entry per CDR3 protein. This table has about 640,000 distinct CDR3 sequences, under 25% appearing once. The sequenced material came from blood. The receptors come from a young man with Graves' ophthalmopathy.

Comments on this clonotype: Being one base from a much bigger clone, this may be a read error. V and J are TRBV7-9 and TRBJ1-1, with TRBD1 identical over 10 bases. Germline V gene lookup returns CDR1 SEHNR and CDR2 FQNEAQ (reference sequence). This CDR3 is 14 amino acids long. CDR3 bases: TGTACCAGCAGCTTTGACAGGGGGCATACTGAAGCTTTCTTT. Translation gives CTSSFDRGHTEAFF.

The V call is TRBV7-2, the J call TRBJ2-1, with TRBD2 matching 12 bases. CDR3 size: 14 residues. Germline loops: CDR1 SGHTA, CDR2 FQGNSA. The ends lost 4 bases at V and 9 bases at J; junction bases unmatched: 4. The CDR3, as DNA: TGTGCCAGCAGCTCCGGACTAGCGGGACCTGAGCAGTTCTTC. It codes for CASSSGLAGPEQFF.

The V gene is TRBV28, the J gene TRBJ1-4; D call uncertain. Germline V gene lookup returns CDR1 MDHEN and CDR2 SYDVKM. V shed 5 bases and J shed 5 bases, with 12 bases lying between them. The CDR3 covers 14 residues. The CDR3 DNA sequence: TGTGCCAGCAGTCCTATCACCGAAAATGAAAAACTGTTTTTT. Amino acid sequence: CASSPITENEKLFF.

This clonotype was counted a few times. The V gene is TRBV10-3, the J gene TRBJ1-3; tentative D call: TRBD1 (5 bases). The V end lost 6 bases, the J end lost 0 bases, and 9 bases lay between the germline ends. The CDR3 loop spans 14 amino acids. Germline CDR1 and CDR2: ENHRY and SYGVKD. CDR3 amino acids: CAIRQDYSGNTIYF. The CDR3 DNA follows: TGTGCCATCAGACAGGATTACTCTGGAAACACCATATATTTT.

This chain links TRBV15 with TRBJ2-7; D unresolved. The V end was cut by 0 bases, the J end by 0 bases, with 9 bases between. This CDR3 is built from 15 residues. Germline V lookup: CDR1 LNHNV, CDR2 YYDKDF (reference sequence). The CDR3 coding sequence is TGTGCCACCAGCAGAGAGCCCACCTTCTCCTACGAGCAGTACTTC. This translates into CATSREPTFSYEQYF.

The chain is built from TRBV11-2 and TRBJ2-1; D might be TRBD2 (6 bases). V was pared by 5 bases and J by 6 bases, with 17 bases between. The germline V gene encodes CDR1 SGHAT and CDR2 FQNNGV. CDR3 size: 15 residues. The CDR3 region is CASSPLKSGFNEQFF. The CDR3 nucleotides read TGTGCCAGCAGCCCCCTGAAAAGCGGGTTCAATGAGCAGTTCTTC.

This chain uses TRBV11-2 with TRBJ2-7; D gene uncertain. The CDR3 covers 14 residues. V lost 3 bases and J 2 bases, leaving 11 bases between the germline ends. Germline V gives CDR1 SGHAT, CDR2 FQNNGV. CDR3: CASSFGEPPYEQYF. Here the CDR3 DNA reads TGTGCCAGCAGCTTTGGAGAGCCCCCCTACGAGCAGTACTTC. Together with reference TRBV11-2 and TRBJ2-7, the CDR3 gives the full variable domain: EAGVAQSPRYKIIEKRQSVAFWCNPISGHATLYWYQQILGQGPKLLIQFQNNGVVDDSQLPKDRFSAERLKGVDSTLKIQPAKLEDSAVYLCASSFGEPPYEQYFGPGTRLTVT.

The table lists this clonotype with many counts. This sequence joins TRBV5-1 and TRBJ2-7, with a weak D call TRBD1 (6 bases). The CDR3 is made up of 14 amino acids. Per germline, CDR1 SGHRS and CDR2 YFSETQ. V was shortened by 4 bases and J by 3 bases, with 14 bases between the two germline ends. DNA of the CDR3: TGCGCCAGCAGCCTTCAGGGGCCTTTCTACGAGCAGTACTTC. Amino acids: CASSLQGPFYEQYF.

In this sample, this clonotype turned up a few times. A junction end diverges from the germline sequence, so it may reflect a read error. The gene calls are TRBV7-9 and TRBJ2-2, with a tentative D call TRBD2 (6 bases). The CDR3 sequence is 12 residues long. CDR1 and CDR2 from the germline V gene are SEHNR and FQNEAQ (reference sequence). This chain's CDR3 is CSTSWDTGELFF. CDR3 DNA sequence: TGCAGTACTAGCTGGGACACCGGGGAGCTGTTTTTT. Supplemented by reference TRBV7-9 and TRBJ2-2, the full variable domain reads DTGVSQNPRHKITKRGQNVTFRCDPISEHNRLYWYRQTLGQGPEFLTYFQNEAQLEKSRLLSDRFSAERPKGSFSTLEIQRTEQGDSAMYLCSTSWDTGELFFGEGSRLTVL.

This clonotype was observed a handful of times. The J gene is TRBJ2-3, the V gene TRBV20-1, with 8 nucleotides matching TRBD1. The CDR3 consists of 18 residues. Germline V gene data show CDR1 as DFQATT and CDR2 as SNEGSKA (reference sequence). Germline trimming cut 5 bases from V and 2 bases from J; bases unmatched to any gene: 18. The CDR3 DNA is TGCAGTGCTCCACGACGCTCGGGTGCAGGGGGCGACACAGATACGCAGTATTTT. Translation gives CSAPRRSGAGGDTDTQYF.

This clonotype was found many times. J is TRBJ2-7 and V is TRBV6-1; 13 nucleotides align to TRBD2. Germline V lookup: CDR1 MNHNS, CDR2 SASEGT. This CDR3 has 15 amino acids. V was clipped by 6 bases and J by 4 bases; unmatched bases: 6. The CDR3 loop is CASRPGTSGIYEQYF. The CDR3 DNA reads TGTGCCAGCAGGCCCGGGACTAGCGGGATATACGAGCAGTACTTC.

The chain employs TRBV4-1 and TRBJ1-5; no clear D gene. Germline-derived CDR1 and CDR2 are MGHRA and YSYEKL. The CDR3 is made up of 15 amino acids. V lost 4 bases and J 3 bases, leaving 13 bases between the germline ends. The CDR3 bases are TGCGCCAGCAGCCCGTTCAGGACTAACAATCAGCCCCAGCATTTT. This codes for CASSPFRTNNQPQHF.

This clonotype was detected ten times or more. The chain carries TRBV6-2 or TRBV6-3 and TRBJ2-1; 11 bases map to TRBD1. This CDR3 spans 15 amino acids. V lost 5 bases to trimming and J lost 8 bases; unmatched junction nucleotides: 8. Per germline, CDR1 MNHEY and CDR2 SVGEGT. The CDR3 coding sequence is TGTGCCAGCAGTGCTTCGGGACAGGGGGTCGATGAGCAGTTCTTC. It codes for CASSASGQGVDEQFF.

The chain couples TRBV6-1 to TRBJ1-1, with D perhaps matching TRBD1 (6 bases). The germline V gene has CDR1 MNHNS and CDR2 SASEGT. V lost 6 bases to trimming and J lost 4 bases, with 15 bases between them. The length of the CDR3 is 14 residues. CDR3 amino acids: CASRTTGRGTEAFF. The CDR3 bases are TGTGCCAGCAGAACTACAGGGAGGGGCACTGAAGCTTTCTTT.

The CDR3 DNA follows: TGTGCCAGCAGGTCTCAGGGCTCTGGAAACACCATATATTTT. Protein product: CASRSQGSGNTIYF. The J gene is TRBJ1-3, the V gene TRBV6-1; D is possibly TRBD1 (5 bases). Per germline, CDR1 MNHNS and CDR2 SASEGT. The germline V and J ends were trimmed by 6 bases and 0 bases, with 9 bases remaining between them. There are 14 residues in the CDR3.

This clonotype was seen at least ten times. The chain links TRBV11-2 to TRBJ2-1; D possibly corresponds to TRBD2 (6 bases). CDR3 size: 15 residues. Per germline, CDR1 SGHAT and CDR2 FQNNGV. With 4 bases removed from V and 7 bases from J, the gap between germline ends came to 17 bases. CDR3 bases: TGTGCCAGCAGCTCGTCCCGGCGGGATTGGAATGAGCAGTTCTTC. Translated, it gives CASSSSRRDWNEQFF.

The chain is built from TRBV25-1 and TRBJ1-1; no firm D call. The CDR3 is 12 amino acids. The germline V gene encodes CDR1 MGHDK and CDR2 SYGVNS. Trimming removed 3 bases at V and 5 bases at J, with 7 bases between. The CDR3 sequence is CASSDLRTEAFF. The CDR3 DNA follows: TGTGCCAGCAGTGATTTGAGAACTGAAGCTTTCTTT.

There are a few counts of this clonotype. The rearrangement links TRBV5-1 to TRBJ2-7; 8 nucleotides line up with TRBD1. V trimming: 4 bases; J trimming: 3 bases; junction bases outside the gene matches: 9. CDR1 and CDR2 (germline): SGHRS, YFSETQ. The length of the CDR3 is 15 residues. CDR3 loop: CASSPPGGRDYEQYF. DNA of the CDR3: TGCGCCAGCAGCCCCCCAGGGGGCAGGGACTACGAGCAGTACTTC.

The sample holds many counts of this clonotype. V usage is TRBV12-3 or TRBV12-4 and J usage is TRBJ2-5, with 7 positions matching TRBD2. Losses at the gene ends were 3 bases for V and 2 bases for J; bases not matched to a gene: 6. There are 15 residues in the CDR3. The CDR3 coding sequence is TGTGCCAGCAGTTTGGGCGGGGGAGAACAAGAGACCCAGTACTTC. This sequence encodes CASSLGGGEQETQYF.

This clonotype was observed at least ten times. This chain joins TRBV28 and TRBJ1-1, with a tentative D call TRBD1 (6 bases). The V gene lost 4 bases and the J gene lost 1 base, with 13 bases spanning the gap. Per germline, CDR1 MDHEN and CDR2 SYDVKM. The CDR3 runs 15 residues. The CDR3 protein is CASSSSGGANTEAFF. CDR3 DNA: TGTGCCAGCAGTTCCTCCGGGGGGGCGAACACTGAAGCTTTCTTT. Using reference TRBV28 and TRBJ1-1 for the parts outside the CDR3, the full variable domain is DVKVTQSSRYLVKRTGEKVFLECVQDMDHENMFWYRQDPGLGLRLIYFSYDVKMKEKGDIPEGYSVSREKKERFSLILESASTNQTSMYLCASSSSGGANTEAFFGQGTRLTVV.

This clonotype was seen many times. The chain employs TRBV7-6 and TRBJ2-3; 9 nucleotides match TRBD2. CDR3 size: 16 residues. The ends lost 4 bases at V and 4 bases at J; junction bases unmatched: 9. Germline CDR1 SGHVS, CDR2 FNYEAQ. This CDR3 reads CASSSLISGSADTQYF. CDR3 bases: TGTGCCAGCAGCTCCTTGATTAGCGGGAGCGCAGATACGCAGTATTTT.

This clonotype came up a few times. The chain links TRBV9 to TRBJ2-2; tentatively, D is TRBD2 (5 bases). The CDR3 contains 14 residues. Germline V lookup: CDR1 SGDLS, CDR2 YYNGEE. Trimming removed 0 bases at V and 3 bases at J, with 6 bases between. CDR3 bases: TGTGCCAGCAGCGTAGTCGGGGACACCGGGGAGCTGTTTTTT. Translation: CASSVVGDTGELFF.

The V call is TRBV11-2, the J call TRBJ1-6, with D possibly being TRBD1 (5 bases). V was shortened by 5 bases and J by 7 bases, with 18 bases between the two germline ends. Germline lookup yields CDR1 SGHAT and CDR2 FQNNGV. The CDR3 length is 16 residues. In DNA, the CDR3 is TGTGCCAGCAGCGACCTTCTTAGGGGACGCAATTCACCCCTCCACTTT. This gives the protein CASSDLLRGRNSPLHF.

This clonotype came up a few times. The chain recombines TRBV28 with TRBJ2-2; D might be TRBD2 (6 bases). Germline V CDR1 and CDR2: MDHEN, SYDVKM. The V gene lost 3 bases and the J gene lost 3 bases, with 8 bases spanning the gap. The CDR3 is 14 amino acids. The CDR3 here is CASSLWEDTGELFF. CDR3 in DNA: TGTGCCAGCAGTTTGTGGGAGGACACCGGGGAGCTGTTTTTT.

The CDR3 here is CASSDLVADTQYF. The CDR3 coding sequence is TGTGCCAGCAGCGACCTTGTCGCAGATACGCAGTATTTT. V and J are TRBV9 and TRBJ2-3; no firm D call. Trimming took 3 bases from V and 4 from J, leaving 9 bases between them. The CDR3 is 13 residues long. Germline loops: CDR1 SGDLS, CDR2 YYNGEE.

This clonotype was detected a few times. This chain uses TRBV6-1 with TRBJ2-3; D is perhaps TRBD1 (6 bases). This CDR3 region has 13 residues. V gave up 6 bases and J gave up 5 bases, with 12 bases separating them. Per germline, CDR1 MNHNS and CDR2 SASEGT. DNA for the CDR3: TGTGCCAGCAGACCAGGGGCGGGAGATACGCAGTATTTT. This codes for CASRPGAGDTQYF.

CDR3 sequence (DNA): TGTGCCAGCAGCCCTGACGGAAGCACGGTTGGCTACACCTTC. Protein sequence: CASSPDGSTVGYTF. This chain joins TRBV5-4 and TRBJ1-2; D is unresolved. The length of the CDR3 is 14 residues. Trimming left V 4 bases short and J 7 bases short, with 17 bases between. Germline-derived CDR1 and CDR2 are SGHNT and YYREEE (reference sequence).